This T cell receptor (beta chain) was sequenced in a study of cytomegalovirus exposure and HLA in healthy donors. Findings and caveats of the study: Researchers catalogued some 160 TCR beta chains as cytomegalovirus-associated. In a later analysis, at a false discovery rate of 0.05, 16,951 TCR beta sequences were associated with HLA alleles. A later analysis linked a missense DCLRE1C variant to TCR beta V- and J-gene trimming.

Regarding this clone: Its specificity is not known.

The PCR employed 60 Vbeta primers together with 13 Jbeta primers. Measured with immunoSEQ multiplex PCR; TCRdb has only the in-frame clones, and not every one. Here the sample spans 150,000 to 200,000 clones, around 81% being singletons. Germline assignment: CDR1 LNHDA and CDR2 SQIVND (reference sequence). With 7 bases removed from V and 1 base from J, the gap between germline ends came to 10 bases. This CDR3 spans 14 amino acids. This rearrangement joins TRBV19 to TRBJ2-2; tentatively, D is TRBD1 (6 bases). Sample: PBMCs. This TCR was recovered from a woman in her twenties or thirties in good health and CMV-seronegative. Here the CDR3 reads CASTEQGNTGELFF. Here the CDR3 DNA reads TGTGCCAGTACAGAACAGGGGAACACCGGGGAGCTGTTTTTT.